The TCR beta chain described here comes from a study of early T cells in non-severe SARS-CoV-2 infection. Study in general: The authors sequenced bulk RNA from unsorted whole blood, leaving chains unpaired. Study findings and constraints: Comparison of clonotypes with VDJdb favored anti-spike CD8 responses while missing private and CD4 specificities.

As to this clonotype: Its antigen is as yet unknown.

Tagging with unique molecular identifiers was applied to individual cDNA molecules. TCRdb recomputed calls from the 5' RACE reads with MiXCR, one row per CDR3 protein. Among roughly 57,000 distinct CDR3 sequences, roughly an eighth were seen once, and the ten largest hold roughly 9.3%. The clonotype originates from an adult who was a healthcare worker with PCR-confirmed SARS-CoV-2 infection or an uninfected control (not recorded which). The sequenced sample was whole blood, obtained at baseline.

This CDR3 is CASSAPSGTTGELFF. The CDR3 DNA reads as TGTGCCAGCAGTGCCCCTAGCGGTACCACCGGGGAGCTGTTTTTT. This chain connects TRBV13 to TRBJ2-2, with 7 bases aligning to TRBD2. Germline V lookup: CDR1 PRHDT, CDR2 FYEKMQ (reference sequence). With V trimmed by 6 bases and J by 4 bases, 8 bases remained unmatched. This CDR3 is built from 15 residues.